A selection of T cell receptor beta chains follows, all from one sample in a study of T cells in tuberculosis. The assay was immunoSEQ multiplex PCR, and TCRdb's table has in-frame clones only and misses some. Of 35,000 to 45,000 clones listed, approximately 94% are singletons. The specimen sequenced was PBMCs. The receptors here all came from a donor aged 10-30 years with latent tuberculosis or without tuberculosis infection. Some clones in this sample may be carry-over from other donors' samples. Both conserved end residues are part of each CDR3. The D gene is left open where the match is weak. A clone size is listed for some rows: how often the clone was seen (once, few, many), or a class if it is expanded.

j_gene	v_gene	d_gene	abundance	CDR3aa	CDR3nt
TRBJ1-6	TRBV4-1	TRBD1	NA	CASSEEYRGLYSPLHF	TGCGCCAGCAGCGAAGAATACAGGGGGCTCTATTCACCCCTCCACTTT
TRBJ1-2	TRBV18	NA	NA	CASSPPQGRDGYTF	TGTGCCAGCTCACCACCCCAGGGTCGGGATGGCTACACCTTC
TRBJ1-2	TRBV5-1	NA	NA	CASGPVAGANYGYTF	TGCGCCAGCGGCCCCGTGGCCGGAGCTAACTATGGCTACACCTTC
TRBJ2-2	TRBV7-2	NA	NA	CASSLVSDTGELFF	TGTGCCAGCAGCTTAGTTAGCGACACCGGGGAGCTGTTTTTT
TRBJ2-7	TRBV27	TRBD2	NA	CATQGLAGGTNYEQYF	TGTGCCACCCAGGGACTAGCGGGGGGCACTAACTACGAGCAGTACTTC
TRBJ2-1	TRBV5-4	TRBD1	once	CASTLQGYNEQFF	TGTGCCAGCACCTTACAGGGGTACAATGAGCAGTTCTTC
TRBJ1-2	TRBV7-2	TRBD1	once	CASSLRQGALLGYTF	TGTGCCAGCAGCTTGCGACAGGGGGCGCTTCTTGGCTACACCTTC
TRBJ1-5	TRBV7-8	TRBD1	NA	CASSFDRVGQPQHF	TGTGCCAGCAGCTTCGACAGGGTGGGGCAGCCCCAGCATTTT
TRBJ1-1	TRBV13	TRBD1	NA	CASSPQGEDTEAFF	TGTGCCAGCAGCCCGCAGGGGGAGGACACTGAAGCTTTCTTT
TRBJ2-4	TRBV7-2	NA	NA	CASSSTGAKNIQYF	TGTGCCAGCAGCTCGACAGGAGCCAAAAACATTCAGTACTTC
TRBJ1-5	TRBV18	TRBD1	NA	CASSPTPGQGNNQPQHF	TGTGCCAGCTCACCAACTCCGGGACAGGGAAACAATCAGCCCCAGCATTTT
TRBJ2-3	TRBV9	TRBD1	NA	CASSAGTVSTDTQYF	TGTGCCAGCAGCGCCGGGACAGTGAGCACAGATACGCAGTATTTT
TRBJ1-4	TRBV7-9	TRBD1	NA	CASSLALQGAREKLFF	TGTGCCAGCAGCTTAGCTCTACAGGGGGCAAGGGAAAAACTGTTTTTT
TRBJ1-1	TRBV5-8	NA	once	CASSFPAITEAFF	TGTGCCAGCAGCTTCCCTGCTATCACTGAAGCTTTCTTT
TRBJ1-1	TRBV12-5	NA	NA	CASARWGGEAFF	TGTGCTAGTGCCCGATGGGGGGGGGAAGCTTTCTTT
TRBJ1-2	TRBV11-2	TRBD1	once	CASSLALRDSYGYTF	TGTGCCAGCAGCTTAGCCTTAAGGGACAGCTATGGCTACACCTTC
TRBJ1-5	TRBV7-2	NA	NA	CASSFTSYSNQPQHF	TGTGCCAGCAGCTTCACAAGTTATAGCAATCAGCCCCAGCATTTT
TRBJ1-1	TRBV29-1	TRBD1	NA	CSVVTGGKNEAFF	TGCAGCGTTGTGACAGGGGGCAAGAATGAAGCTTTCTTT
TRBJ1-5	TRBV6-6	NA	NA	CASGLQQGSQPQHF	TGTGCCAGCGGCCTCCAACAGGGATCTCAGCCCCAGCATTTT
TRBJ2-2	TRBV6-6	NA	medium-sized	CASTGLGATGELFF	TGTGCCAGTACAGGGTTGGGGGCGACCGGGGAGCTGTTTTTT
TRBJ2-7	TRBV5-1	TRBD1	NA	CASTPWDSYEQYF	TGCGCCAGCACCCCATGGGACAGCTACGAGCAGTACTTC
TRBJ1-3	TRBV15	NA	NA	CATSREGHSGNTIYF	TGTGCCACCAGCAGAGAGGGGCACTCTGGAAACACCATATATTTT
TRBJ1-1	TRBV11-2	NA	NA	CASRNRVLGTEAFF	TGTGCCAGCAGGAACAGGGTATTGGGCACTGAAGCTTTCTTT
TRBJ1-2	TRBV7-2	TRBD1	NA	CASSLGTGGNGYTF	TGTGCCAGCAGCTTAGGGACAGGGGGGAATGGCTACACCTTC
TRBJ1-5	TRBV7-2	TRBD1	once	CASSSGQDQPQHF	TGTGCCAGCAGCTCCGGACAGGATCAGCCCCAGCATTTT
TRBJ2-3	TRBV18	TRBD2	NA	CASSPDAGGTDTQYF	TGTGCCAGCTCACCCGACGCGGGGGGAACAGATACGCAGTATTTT
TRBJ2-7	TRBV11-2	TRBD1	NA	CASSLSWRQGYEQYF	TGTGCCAGCAGCTTAAGCTGGAGACAGGGCTACGAGCAGTACTTC
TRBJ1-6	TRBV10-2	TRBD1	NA	CASSANPRAGGSPLHF	TGCGCCAGCAGTGCTAACCCCCGGGCAGGGGGATCACCCCTCCACTTT
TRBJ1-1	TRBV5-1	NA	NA	CASSLGGGRTEAFF	TGCGCCAGCAGCCTCGGCGGGGGTCGCACTGAAGCTTTCTTT
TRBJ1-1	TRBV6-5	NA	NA	CASSYSAGWTEAFF	TGTGCCAGCAGTTACTCCGCAGGGTGGACTGAAGCTTTCTTT
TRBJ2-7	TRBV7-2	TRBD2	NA	CASSSGLATEQYF	TGTGCCAGCAGCTCAGGACTAGCGACCGAGCAGTACTTC
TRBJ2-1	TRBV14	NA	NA	CASSRRQGRRDEQFF	TGTGCCAGCAGCCGAAGACAGGGCCGGAGGGATGAGCAGTTCTTC
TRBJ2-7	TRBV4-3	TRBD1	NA	CASSHPAHRTGGFYEQYF	TGCGCCAGCAGCCATCCGGCCCACCGGACAGGGGGATTCTACGAGCAGTACTTC
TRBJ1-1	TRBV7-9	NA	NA	CASSLAYGDGGDTEAFF	TGTGCCAGCAGCTTAGCCTATGGGGATGGGGGGGACACTGAAGCTTTCTTT
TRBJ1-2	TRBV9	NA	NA	CASSVEQGYGYTF	TGTGCCAGCAGCGTAGAACAGGGTTATGGCTACACCTTC
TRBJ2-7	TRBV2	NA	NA	CASSDRVTNHEQYF	TGTGCCAGCAGTGACAGGGTTACAAACCACGAGCAGTACTTC
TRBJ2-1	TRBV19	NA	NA	CASSITGVVQFF	TGTGCCAGTAGCATCACCGGGGTGGTGCAGTTCTTC
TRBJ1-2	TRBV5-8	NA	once	CASSLLPADGYTF	TGTGCCAGCAGCTTGCTTCCGGCGGATGGCTACACCTTC
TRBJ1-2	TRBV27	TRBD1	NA	CASSLYRDRGYGYTF	TGTGCCAGCAGTTTATACCGGGACAGGGGATATGGCTACACCTTC
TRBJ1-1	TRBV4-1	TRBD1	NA	CASSQHEDRAMNTEAFF	TGCGCCAGCAGCCAGCATGAGGACAGGGCCATGAACACTGAAGCTTTCTTT
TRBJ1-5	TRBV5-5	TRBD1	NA	CASSWVAGGASQPQHF	TGTGCCAGCAGCTGGGTCGCAGGGGGCGCTTCTCAGCCCCAGCATTTT
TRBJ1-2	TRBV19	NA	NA	CASREGDYGYTF	TGTGCCAGTAGAGAAGGGGACTATGGCTACACCTTC
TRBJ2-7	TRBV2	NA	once	CASSGNRELGFDSYEQYF	TGTGCCAGCAGTGGGAACAGGGAGTTAGGGTTTGATTCTTACGAGCAGTACTTC
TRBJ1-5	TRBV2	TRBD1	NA	CASSDPTGGGQPQHF	TGTGCCAGCAGTGATCCGACAGGGGGCGGTCAGCCCCAGCATTTT